This T cell receptor beta chain was sequenced in a study of T cell repertoires in cytomegalovirus infection. CDR3 length equals 13 residues. Trimming removed 0 bases at V and 4 bases at J, with 7 bases between. Germline lookup yields CDR1 LNHNV and CDR2 YYDKDF (reference sequence). TCRdb redid the calling of the reads with MiXCR, one entry per CDR3 protein. Of roughly 920,000 distinct CDR3 sequences in the sample, roughly 30% were seen once. This clonotype showed up just a few times. As yet, its antigen is unknown. Sequences were derived from cultured CD8+ T cells from PBMCs, sampled from culture after CMV antigen stimulation. This rearrangement joins TRBV15 to TRBJ2-7; D is possibly TRBD2 (5 bases). The receptor was isolated from a human donor in good health (CMV status not recorded). Some clones in this sample may be carry-over from other donors' samples. CDR3 protein: CATSRDRRYEQYF. CDR3 DNA sequence: TGTGCCACCAGCAGAGATAGGAGGTACGAGCAGTACTTC.